These 8 T cell receptor beta chains originate from one sample sequenced in a study of early T cells in non-severe SARS-CoV-2 infection. Via MiXCR, TCRdb re-called the 5' RACE reads, giving one row per CDR3 protein. Seen here are around 34,000 distinct CDR3 sequences, roughly 4.4% observed once, and the top ten hold about 17%. Sequenced sample: whole blood. The origin of the receptors is an adult who was a healthcare worker with PCR-confirmed SARS-CoV-2 infection or an uninfected control (not recorded which).

The sample holds many counts of this clonotype. The V call is TRBV11-2, the J call TRBJ2-1, with D perhaps TRBD2 (5 bases). Looked up from germline, CDR1 is SGHAT and CDR2 is FQNNGV. V lost 1 base and J lost 1, with 8 bases in between. There are 15 residues in the CDR3. This CDR3 reads CASSLGPGSYNEQFF. The CDR3 DNA follows: TGTGCCAGCAGCTTAGGGCCGGGATCCTACAATGAGCAGTTCTTC.

This clonotype was seen many times. This rearrangement joins TRBV7-9 to TRBJ2-3; no definite D call. CDR3 length equals 17 residues. The V end was cut by 4 bases, the J end by 1 base, with 18 bases between. CDR1 SEHNR and CDR2 FQNEAQ come from the germline V gene (reference sequence). CDR3 coding DNA: TGTGCCAGCAGCTCCCCTACCTGGCAGATTCGCACAGATACGCAGTATTTT. This codes for CASSSPTWQIRTDTQYF.

V gene TRBV7-9 combines with J gene TRBJ1-1, with D hard to call. The V gene lost 6 bases and the J gene lost 0 bases, with 5 bases spanning the gap. The CDR3 is 12 residues long. Germline CDR1 is SEHNR and CDR2 is FQNEAQ (reference sequence). The CDR3 sequence: CASRRMNTEAFF. For the CDR3, the DNA is TGTGCCAGCAGGAGAATGAACACTGAAGCTTTCTTT.

This clonotype was seen at least ten times. This rearrangement joins TRBV19 to TRBJ2-6, with D perhaps being TRBD1 or TRBD2 (5 bases each). The CDR3 runs 15 residues. Trimming removed 5 bases at V and 10 bases at J, with 18 bases between. Germline CDR1 LNHDA, CDR2 SQIVND (reference sequence). The CDR3 region has the DNA TGTGCCAGTAGTTATCGCCGAGTTGAGGGGAACGTCCTGACTTTC. Its translation: CASSYRRVEGNVLTF. Based on the CDR3 plus reference TRBV19 and TRBJ2-6, the full variable domain is DGGITQSPKYLFRKEGQNVTLSCEQNLNHDAMYWYRQDPGQGLRLIYYSQIVNDFQKGDIAEGYSVSREKKESFPLTVTSAQKNPTAFYLCASSYRRVEGNVLTFGAGSRLTVL.

This clonotype has at least ten counts. V gene TRBV18 combines with J gene TRBJ1-1; D is undetermined. The CDR3 is 12 amino acids. CDR1 is KGHSH, CDR2 LQKENI, per germline. V dropped 2 bases and J dropped 12 bases, with 13 bases sitting between them. CDR3 DNA sequence: TGTGCCAGCTCACCATCGGGCCTAGAAACTTTCTTT. Protein product: CASSPSGLETFF.

This clonotype was detected many times. The chain is built from TRBV9 and TRBJ2-3; 7 bases are shared with TRBD2. Germline V gene lookup returns CDR1 SGDLS and CDR2 YYNGEE. After removal of 3 bases from V and 4 bases from J, the junction contained 8 bases not matched to a gene. This CDR3 is built from 15 residues. DNA for the CDR3: TGTGCCAGCAGCGACGGCGCGGGGGTCCCAGATACGCAGTATTTT. Translation: CASSDGAGVPDTQYF. The variable domain in full, completed from reference TRBV9 and TRBJ2-3, reads DSGVTQTPKHLITATGQRVTLRCSPRSGDLSVYWYQQSLDQGLQFLIQYYNGEERAKGNILERFSAQQFPDLHSELNLSSLELGDSALYFCASSDGAGVPDTQYFGPGTRLTVL.

The table lists this clonotype with many counts. The chain links TRBV12-3 or TRBV12-4 to TRBJ1-3; no reliable D call. The CDR3 loop spans 14 amino acids. Between the trimmed V and J ends, which lost 3 bases and 4 bases, there was a span of 10 bases. The CDR3 is CASSLAGLGNTIYF. The CDR3 DNA sequence: TGTGCCAGCAGTTTGGCGGGATTGGGAAACACCATATATTTT.

In its sample, this clonotype was seen many times. V and J are TRBV20-1 and TRBJ1-2; tentatively, D is TRBD1 (6 bases). Per germline, CDR1 DFQATT and CDR2 SNEGSKA (reference sequence). V dropped 6 bases and J dropped 3 bases, with 14 bases sitting between them. The CDR3 consists of 13 residues. The CDR3 DNA sequence: TGCAGTGCAAGCGGGGCAGGGGACTATGGCTACACCTTC. Protein: CSASGAGDYGYTF.